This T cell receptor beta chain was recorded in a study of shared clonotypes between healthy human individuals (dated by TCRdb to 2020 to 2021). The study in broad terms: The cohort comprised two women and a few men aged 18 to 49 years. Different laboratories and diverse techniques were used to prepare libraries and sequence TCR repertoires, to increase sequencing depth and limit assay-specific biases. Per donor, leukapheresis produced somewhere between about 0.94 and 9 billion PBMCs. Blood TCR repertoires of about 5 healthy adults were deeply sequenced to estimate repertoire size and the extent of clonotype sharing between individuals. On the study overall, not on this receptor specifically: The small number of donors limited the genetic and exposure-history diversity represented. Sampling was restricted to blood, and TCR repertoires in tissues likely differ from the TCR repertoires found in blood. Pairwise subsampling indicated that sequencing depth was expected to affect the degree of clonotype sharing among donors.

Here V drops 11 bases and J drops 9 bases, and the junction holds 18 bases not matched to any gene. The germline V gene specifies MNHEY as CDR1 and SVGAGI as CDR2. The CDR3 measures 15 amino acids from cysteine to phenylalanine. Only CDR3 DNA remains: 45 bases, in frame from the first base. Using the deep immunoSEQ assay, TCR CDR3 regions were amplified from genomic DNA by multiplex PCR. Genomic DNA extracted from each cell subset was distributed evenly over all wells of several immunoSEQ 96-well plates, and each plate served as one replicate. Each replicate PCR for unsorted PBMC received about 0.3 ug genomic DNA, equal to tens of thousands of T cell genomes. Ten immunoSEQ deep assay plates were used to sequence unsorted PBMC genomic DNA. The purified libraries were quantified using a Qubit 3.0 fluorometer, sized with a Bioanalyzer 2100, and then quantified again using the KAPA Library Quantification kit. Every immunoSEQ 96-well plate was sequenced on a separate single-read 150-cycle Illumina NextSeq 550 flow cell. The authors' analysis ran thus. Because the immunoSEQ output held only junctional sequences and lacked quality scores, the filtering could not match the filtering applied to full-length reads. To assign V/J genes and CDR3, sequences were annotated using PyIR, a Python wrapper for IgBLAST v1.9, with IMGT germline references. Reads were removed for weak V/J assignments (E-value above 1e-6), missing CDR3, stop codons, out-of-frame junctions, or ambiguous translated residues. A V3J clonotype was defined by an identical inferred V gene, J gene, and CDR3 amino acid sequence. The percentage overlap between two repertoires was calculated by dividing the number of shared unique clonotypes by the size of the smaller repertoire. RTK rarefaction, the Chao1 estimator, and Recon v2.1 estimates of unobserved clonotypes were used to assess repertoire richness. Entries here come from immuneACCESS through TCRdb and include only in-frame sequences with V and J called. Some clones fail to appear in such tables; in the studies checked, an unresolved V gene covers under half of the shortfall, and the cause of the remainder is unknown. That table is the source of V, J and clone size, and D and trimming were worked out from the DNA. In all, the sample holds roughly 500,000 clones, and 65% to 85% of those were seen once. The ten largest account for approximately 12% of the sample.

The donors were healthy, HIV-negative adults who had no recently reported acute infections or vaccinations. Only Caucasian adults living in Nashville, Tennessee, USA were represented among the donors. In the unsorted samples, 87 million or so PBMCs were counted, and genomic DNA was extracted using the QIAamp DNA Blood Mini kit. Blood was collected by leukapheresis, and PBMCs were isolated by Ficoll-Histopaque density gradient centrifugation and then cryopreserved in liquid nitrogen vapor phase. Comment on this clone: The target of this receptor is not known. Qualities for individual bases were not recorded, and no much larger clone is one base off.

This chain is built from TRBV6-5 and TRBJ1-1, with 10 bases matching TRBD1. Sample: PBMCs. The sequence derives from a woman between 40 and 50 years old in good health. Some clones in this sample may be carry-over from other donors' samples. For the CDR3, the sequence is CASSGTGTGVLKAFF. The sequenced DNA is TGTGCCTCCAGCGGGACCGGGACAGGGGTCCTCAAAGCTTTCTTT.